This TCR beta chain originates from a study of cytomegalovirus exposure and HLA in healthy donors (TCRdb year 2017). Looking at the study overall: According to a later analysis, the 120 or so validation repertoires were produced on the same platform as the 700 or so repertoires of the first cohort. To predict cytomegalovirus infection status, the study combined high-throughput TCR immunosequencing, statistical association of individual TCRs with disease status, and machine learning. The aim of the study was to test whether cataloging public T cell receptors could identify signatures of past pathogen exposure. In addition to the first cohort of hundreds of subjects, a separate validation cohort of over 90 different subjects was used. What the study reported, not specific to this receptor: In vitro tests confirmed that three of the cytomegalovirus-associated TCR beta chains recognize cytomegalovirus antigens. Subsequent analysis determined that TCRs grouped into clusters in the first cohort also showed a tendency toward co-occurrence across the roughly 110 validation repertoires, and approximately 93% of cluster scores exceeded 0. The classifier was reported to diagnose cytomegalovirus status with high specificity and sensitivity in both the original cohort and the validation cohort. The study listed 170 or so TCR beta chains as associated with cytomegalovirus. Most TCR sequences were seen in very few donors, while some public TCRs were found in many individuals. The authors suggested that the approach could potentially be generalized to other disease states and immunological phenotypes. A later analysis had no HLA typing for the validation cohort, so co-occurrence there was scored across all 120 or so repertoires.

CDR1 and CDR2 are drawn from the germline V gene: MNHNS, SASEGT. Taken from cysteine to phenylalanine, the CDR3 has 15 residues. Just CDR3 DNA is preserved here, 45 bases in frame from base 1. Trimming removed 1 base from V and 1 base from J, leaving 7 bases between the germline ends. Receptors were amplified or captured by the immunoSEQ multiplex PCR assay. From the authors' description of their analysis: A statistical classification framework was built to diagnose cytomegalovirus status from the catalog of TCR beta chain sequences. Sourced from immuneACCESS, this table was stored by TCRdb with only in-frame sequences that have V and J called. A share of the clones is absent; for the studies checked, an unresolved V gene accounts for under half, and the remainder has no known explanation. V and J calls plus clone size are reproduced from that table; the DNA served to infer D and trimming. The sample table records 200,000 to 250,000 clones; around 78% of these occur just once. The top ten constitute about 6% of the sample.

As concerns this clone: It lacks a known antigen. No much larger clone exists at a distance of one base, and base qualities are not known.

Separate from the approximately 730-subject first cohort, the validation cohort of 120 subjects was the group to which the donors belonged. The specimen sequenced was PBMCs. The sequence joins TRBV6-1 to TRBJ2-2; the D gene lacks a confident call. The sequence derives from a woman under 30 in good health and CMV-seronegative. Read as DNA, the sequence is TGTGCCAGCAGTGAAGTGGAAGGGAACACCGGGGAGCTGTTTTTT. This encodes CASSEVEGNTGELFF.